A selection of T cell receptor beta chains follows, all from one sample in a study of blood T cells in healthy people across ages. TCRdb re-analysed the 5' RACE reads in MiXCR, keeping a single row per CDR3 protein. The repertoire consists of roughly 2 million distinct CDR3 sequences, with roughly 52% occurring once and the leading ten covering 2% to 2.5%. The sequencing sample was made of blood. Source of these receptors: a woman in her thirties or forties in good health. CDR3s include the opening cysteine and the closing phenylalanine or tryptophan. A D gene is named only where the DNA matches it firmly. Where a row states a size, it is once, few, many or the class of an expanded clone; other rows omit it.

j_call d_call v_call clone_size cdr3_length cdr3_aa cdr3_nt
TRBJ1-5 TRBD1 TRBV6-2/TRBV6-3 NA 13 CASRQGMNQPQHF TGTGCCAGCAGACAGGGGATGAATCAGCCCCAGCATTTT
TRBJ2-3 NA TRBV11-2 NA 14 CASSLTTPTDTQYF TGTGCCAGCAGCTTAACTACACCCACAGATACGCAGTATTTT
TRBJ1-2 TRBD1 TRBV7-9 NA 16 CASSFDGQATNYGYTF TGTGCCAGCAGCTTTGATGGACAGGCCACTAACTATGGCTACACCTTC
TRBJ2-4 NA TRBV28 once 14 CASSLWLGGHIQYF TGTGCCAGCAGTTTATGGCTAGGGGGGCACATTCAGTACTTC
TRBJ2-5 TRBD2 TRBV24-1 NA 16 CATSDLLASGEETQYF TGTGCCACCAGTGATTTGTTGGCTAGCGGGGAAGAGACCCAGTACTTC
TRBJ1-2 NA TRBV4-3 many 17 CASSQGGSGGSSYGYTF TGCGCCAGCAGCCAAGGGGGCTCGGGCGGTTCCTCCTATGGCTACACCTTC
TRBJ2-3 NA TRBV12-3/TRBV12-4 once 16 CASSLEGGRGADTQYF TGTGCCAGCAGCCTCGAGGGGGGCAGGGGAGCAGATACGCAGTATTTT
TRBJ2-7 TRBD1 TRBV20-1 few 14 CSARPGTGWYEQYF TGCAGTGCTAGACCCGGGACAGGGTGGTACGAGCAGTACTTC
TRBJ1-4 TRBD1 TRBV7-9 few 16 CASSLSLGQKNEKLFF TGTGCCAGCAGCTTATCACTGGGACAGAAGAATGAAAAACTGTTTTTT
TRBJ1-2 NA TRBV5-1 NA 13 CASGITGNDGYTF TGCGCCAGCGGAATCACAGGGAACGATGGCTACACCTTC
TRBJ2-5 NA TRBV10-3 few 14 CAISEEAGTETQYF TGTGCCATCAGTGAAGAGGCGGGAACCGAGACCCAGTACTTC
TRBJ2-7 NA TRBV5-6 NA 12 CASSTGSSEQYF TGTGCCAGCAGTACAGGGTCTTCCGAGCAGTACTTC
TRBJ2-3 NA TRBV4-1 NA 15 CASSGGSWGTDTQYF TGCGCCAGCAGCGGAGGGTCGTGGGGCACAGATACGCAGTATTTT
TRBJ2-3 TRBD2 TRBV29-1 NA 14 CSVDGTSTTDTQYF TGCAGCGTTGATGGGACTAGTACGACAGATACGCAGTATTTT
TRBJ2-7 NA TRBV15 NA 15 CATSSFGRTFYEQYF TGTGCCACCAGCAGTTTCGGCAGGACCTTCTACGAGCAGTACTTC
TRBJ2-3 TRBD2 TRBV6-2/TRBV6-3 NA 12 CASSYRGVTQYF TGTGCCAGCAGTTACCGGGGGGTTACGCAGTATTTT
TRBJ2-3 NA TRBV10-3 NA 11 CAISDSDTQYF TGTGCCATCAGTGATTCAGATACGCAGTATTTT
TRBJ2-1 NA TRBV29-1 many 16 CSVEASATLSYNEQFF TGCAGCGTTGAAGCGTCAGCAACCCTCTCCTACAATGAGCAGTTCTTC
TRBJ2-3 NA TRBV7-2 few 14 CASSSVGMADTQYF TGTGCCAGCAGCTCCGTCGGGATGGCAGATACGCAGTATTTT
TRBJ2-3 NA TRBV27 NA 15 CASRPISGGSDTQYF TGTGCCAGCAGACCGATTTCGGGGGGCTCAGATACGCAGTATTTT
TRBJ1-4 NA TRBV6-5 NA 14 CASRPQGWDEKLFF TGTGCCAGCAGACCACAGGGTTGGGATGAAAAACTGTTTTTT
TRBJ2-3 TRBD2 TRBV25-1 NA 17 CASSEHPTSDGTDTQYF TGTGCCAGCAGTGAACATCCCACTAGCGACGGCACAGATACGCAGTATTTT
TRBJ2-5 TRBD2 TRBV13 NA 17 CASSLVGSGTLEGTQYF TGTGCCAGCAGCTTAGTGGGAAGCGGGACTTTAGAAGGGACCCAGTACTTC
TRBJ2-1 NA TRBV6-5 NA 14 CASSLRPINAEQFF TGTGCCAGCAGTTTACGCCCCATTAATGCTGAGCAGTTCTTC
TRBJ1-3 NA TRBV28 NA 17 CASSLGGGGRSGNTIYF TGTGCCAGCAGTTTGGGCGGCGGGGGGAGGTCTGGAAACACCATATATTTT
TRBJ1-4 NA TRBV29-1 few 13 CSASGATNEKLFF TGCAGCGCCTCAGGGGCAACTAATGAAAAACTGTTTTTT
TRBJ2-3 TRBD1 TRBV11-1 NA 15 CASSSPGQDSDTQYF TGTGCCAGCAGCTCTCCGGGACAGGATTCAGATACGCAGTATTTT
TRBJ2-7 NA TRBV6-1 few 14 CASSESPGDYEQYF TGTGCCAGCAGTGAATCCCCAGGGGACTACGAGCAGTACTTC
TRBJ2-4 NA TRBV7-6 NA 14 CASSLGARAGEQYF TGTGCCAGCAGCTTAGGGGCCAGGGCGGGTGAGCAGTACTTC
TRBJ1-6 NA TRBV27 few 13 CASSFPGESPLHF TGTGCCAGCAGTTTTCCCGGCGAATCACCCCTCCACTTT
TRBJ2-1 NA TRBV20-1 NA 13 CSRQGGVTNEQFF TGCAGTCGTCAGGGGGGGGTCACTAATGAGCAGTTCTTC
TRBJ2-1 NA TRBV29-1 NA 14 CSAEVSSGNNEQFF TGCAGCGCAGAGGTTAGCTCGGGGAACAATGAGCAGTTCTTC
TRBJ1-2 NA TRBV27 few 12 CASSLPGAGYTF TGTGCCAGCAGTTTACCAGGGGCCGGCTACACCTTC
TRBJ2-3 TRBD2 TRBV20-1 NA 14 CSASASGGEDTQYF TGCAGTGCTAGCGCCAGCGGGGGGGAAGATACGCAGTATTTT
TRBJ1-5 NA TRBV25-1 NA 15 CASSASSAANQPQHF TGTGCCAGCAGTGCAAGTTCGGCCGCAAATCAGCCCCAGCATTTT
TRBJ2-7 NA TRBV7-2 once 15 CASSSQGTNSYEQYF TGTGCCAGCAGCTCACAGGGCACTAACTCCTACGAGCAGTACTTC
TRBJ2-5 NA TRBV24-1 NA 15 CATSGTGARGETQYF TGTGCCACCAGTGGTACCGGGGCGAGGGGGGAGACCCAGTACTTC
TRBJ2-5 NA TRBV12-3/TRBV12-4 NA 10 CASDAETQYF TGTGCCAGCGACGCGGAGACCCAGTACTTC
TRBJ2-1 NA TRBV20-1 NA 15 CSASPSTPRVSEQFF TGCAGTGCTAGTCCTAGCACCCCTCGGGTGAGTGAGCAGTTCTTC
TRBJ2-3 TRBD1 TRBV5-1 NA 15 CASSSKQGATDTQYF TGCGCCAGCAGCTCCAAACAGGGGGCGACGGATACGCAGTATTTT
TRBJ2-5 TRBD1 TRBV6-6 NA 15 CASSYGDRIQETQYF TGTGCCAGCAGTTACGGGGACAGGATACAAGAGACCCAGTACTTC
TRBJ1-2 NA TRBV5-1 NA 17 CASSLEVQGAYVWGYTF TGCGCCAGCAGCTTGGAGGTACAGGGAGCATATGTATGGGGCTACACCTTC
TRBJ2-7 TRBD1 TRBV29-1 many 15 CSVEERGTGAYEQYF TGCAGCGTTGAAGAGAGAGGAACAGGGGCCTACGAGCAGTACTTC
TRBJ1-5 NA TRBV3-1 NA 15 CASSQNHRVEQPQHF TGTGCCAGCAGCCAAAATCACCGGGTTGAGCAGCCCCAGCATTTT
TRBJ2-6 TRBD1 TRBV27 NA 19 CASSLSGPQGPPGANVLTF TGTGCCAGCAGTTTATCGGGACCACAGGGGCCCCCTGGGGCCAACGTCCTGACTTTC